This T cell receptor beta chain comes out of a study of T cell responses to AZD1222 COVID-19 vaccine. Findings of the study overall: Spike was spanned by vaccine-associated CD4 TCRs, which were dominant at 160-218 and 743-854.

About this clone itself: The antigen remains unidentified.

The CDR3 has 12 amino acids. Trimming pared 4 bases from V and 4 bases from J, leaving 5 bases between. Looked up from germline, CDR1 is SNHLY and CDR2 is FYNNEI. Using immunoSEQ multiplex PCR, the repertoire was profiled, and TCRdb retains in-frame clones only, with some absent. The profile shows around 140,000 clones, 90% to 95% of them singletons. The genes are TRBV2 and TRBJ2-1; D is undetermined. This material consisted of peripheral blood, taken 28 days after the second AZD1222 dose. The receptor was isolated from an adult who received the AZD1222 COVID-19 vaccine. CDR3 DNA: TGTGCCAGCAGTGGGCAGTACAATGAGCAGTTCTTC. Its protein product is CASSGQYNEQFF.